The 9 T cell receptor beta chains below come from one sample, sequenced in a study of shared clonotypes between healthy human individuals. The data were produced by immunoSEQ multiplex PCR, yet TCRdb's version contains in-frame clones alone and is incomplete. This table holds under 850,000 clones, roughly two thirds found once. Sequencing was carried out using memory CD4+ T cells sorted from blood. Stated subset: CD45RA-negative fraction. The receptors derive from a woman aged 30 to 39 in good health.

This clone was recorded only once. This chain connects TRBV27 to TRBJ1-2, with D unresolved. The V gene lost 8 bases and the J gene lost 5 bases, with 15 bases spanning the gap. This CDR3 is 13 amino acids long. The V gene's germline CDR1 is MNHEY and CDR2 SMNVEV (reference sequence). The CDR3 loop is CASGSTPTYGYTF. The CDR3 bases are TGTGCCAGCGGCTCAACGCCGACGTATGGCTACACCTTC.

V usage is TRBV10-3 and J usage is TRBJ1-3; no firm D call. The germline V and J ends were trimmed by 0 bases and 0 bases, with 9 bases remaining between them. CDR1 is ENHRY and CDR2 is SYGVKD in the germline V gene. The CDR3 contains 16 residues. The CDR3 sequence: CAISESAGASGNTIYF. CDR3 coding DNA: TGTGCCATCAGTGAGTCAGCGGGAGCCTCTGGAAACACCATATATTTT.

The V gene is TRBV2, the J gene TRBJ1-4; weak D call: TRBD1 (5 bases). The CDR3 extends over 12 amino acids. Germline V gives CDR1 SNHLY, CDR2 FYNNEI. Trimming left V 7 bases short and J 6 bases short, with 9 bases between. CDR3 nucleotides: TGTGCCAGCAAACAGGAGCATGAAAAACTGTTTTTT. Its protein is CASKQEHEKLFF.

Concerning this clone: The sample carries other DNA sequences with the same CDR3. The V gene is TRBV5-1, the J gene TRBJ2-1; the match to TRBD2 covers 9 bases. In germline, CDR1 is SGHRS, CDR2 YFSETQ. The CDR3 has 14 amino acids. V lost 2 bases and J lost 4; bases outside the gene matches: 1. The CDR3 spells CASSLSGGYNEQFF. DNA of the CDR3: TGCGCCAGCAGCTTAAGCGGGGGGTACAATGAGCAGTTCTTC.

This rearrangement joins TRBV19 to TRBJ1-3; no clear D gene. The germline V gene encodes CDR1 LNHDA and CDR2 SQIVND (reference sequence). This CDR3 spans 13 amino acids. Between the trimmed V and J ends, which lost 5 bases and 4 bases, there was a span of 9 bases. CDR3 DNA sequence: TGTGCCAGTAGTGATCACAACGGAAACACCATATATTTT. It is translated as CASSDHNGNTIYF.

J is TRBJ2-5 and V is TRBV5-1; 9 nucleotides line up with TRBD1. CDR1 SGHRS and CDR2 YFSETQ come from the germline V gene. The CDR3 is made up of 14 amino acids. Unmatched junction bases numbered 3, after V lost 5 bases and J lost 1 base. The CDR3 bases are TGCGCCAGCAGATGGGGACAGGGCCAAGAGACCCAGTACTTC. This translates into CASRWGQGQETQYF.

The genes are TRBV5-1 and TRBJ1-1; perhaps TRBD1 as D (5 bases). This CDR3 has 14 amino acids. Germline CDR1 is SGHRS and CDR2 is YFSETQ. Trimming removed 4 bases at V and 1 base at J, with 11 bases between. The DNA for the CDR3 is TGCGCCAGCAGCCCCCGGGACTCGAACACTGAAGCTTTCTTT. It specifies CASSPRDSNTEAFF.

This chain uses TRBV18 with TRBJ2-7, with TRBD1 matching over 8 bases. The V segment lost 1 base and the J segment 6 bases; nucleotides outside the gene matches: 11. The CDR3 length is 16 residues. The V gene's germline CDR1 is KGHSH and CDR2 LQKENI. CDR3 sequence reads: CASSPQDRANFGEQYF. The CDR3 nucleotides read TGTGCCAGCTCACCACAGGACAGGGCAAATTTCGGCGAGCAGTACTTC.

This sequence joins TRBV18 and TRBJ1-4; 9 bases agree with TRBD1. Trimming took 3 bases from V and 8 from J; bases not matched to a gene: 13. Germline-derived CDR1 and CDR2 are KGHSH and LQKENI. The CDR3 consists of 17 residues. The CDR3 loop is CASSPNLPGQGDEKLFF. The CDR3 DNA is TGTGCCAGCTCACCGAACTTACCGGGACAGGGAGACGAAAAACTGTTTTTT.